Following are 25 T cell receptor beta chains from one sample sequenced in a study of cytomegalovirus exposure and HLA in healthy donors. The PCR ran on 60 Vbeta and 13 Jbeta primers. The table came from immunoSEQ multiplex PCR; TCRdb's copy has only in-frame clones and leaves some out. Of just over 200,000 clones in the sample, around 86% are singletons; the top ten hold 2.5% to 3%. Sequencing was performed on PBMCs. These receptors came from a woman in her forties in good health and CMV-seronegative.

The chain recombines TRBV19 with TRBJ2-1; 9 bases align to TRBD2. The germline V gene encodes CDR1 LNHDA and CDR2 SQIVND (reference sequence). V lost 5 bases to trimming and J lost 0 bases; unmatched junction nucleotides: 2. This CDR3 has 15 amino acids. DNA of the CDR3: TGTGCCAGTAGTGTTAGCGGGAGCTCCTACAATGAGCAGTTCTTC. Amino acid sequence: CASSVSGSSYNEQFF.

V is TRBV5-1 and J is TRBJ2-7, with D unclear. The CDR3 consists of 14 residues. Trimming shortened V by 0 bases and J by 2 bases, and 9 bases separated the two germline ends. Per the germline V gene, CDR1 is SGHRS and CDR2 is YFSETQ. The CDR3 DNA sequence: TGCGCCAGCAGCTTGGAACGTGGCACCTACGAGCAGTACTTC. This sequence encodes CASSLERGTYEQYF.

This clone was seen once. The CDR3 region has the DNA TGTGCCAGCAGTGCCAGAGACATGGGTAGCTACACCTTC. Its protein product is CASSARDMGSYTF. The V gene is TRBV25-1, the J gene TRBJ1-2; D not resolved. Looked up from germline, CDR1 is MGHDK and CDR2 is SYGVNS. V lost 4 bases, J lost 9 bases, and 15 bases lay in between. CDR3 length equals 13 residues.

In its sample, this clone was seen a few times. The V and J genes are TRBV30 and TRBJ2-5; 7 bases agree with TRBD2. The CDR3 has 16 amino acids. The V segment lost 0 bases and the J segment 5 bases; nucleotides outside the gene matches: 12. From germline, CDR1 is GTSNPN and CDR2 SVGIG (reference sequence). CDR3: CAWSVGLVRELETQYF. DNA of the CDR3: TGTGCCTGGAGTGTAGGACTAGTGAGAGAGCTCGAGACCCAGTACTTC. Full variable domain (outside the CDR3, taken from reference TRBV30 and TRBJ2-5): SQTIHQWPATLVQPVGSPLSLECTVEGTSNPNLYWYRQAAGRGLQLLFYSVGIGQISSEVPQNLSASRPQDRQFILSSKKLLLSDSGFYLCAWSVGLVRELETQYFGPGTRLLVL.

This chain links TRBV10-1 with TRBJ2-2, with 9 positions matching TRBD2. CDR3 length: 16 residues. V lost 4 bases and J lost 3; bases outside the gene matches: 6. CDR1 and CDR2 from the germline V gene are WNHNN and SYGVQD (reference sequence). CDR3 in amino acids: CASSVSAGGHTGELFF. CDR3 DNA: TGCGCCAGCAGTGTCTCAGCGGGAGGTCACACCGGGGAGCTGTTTTTT.

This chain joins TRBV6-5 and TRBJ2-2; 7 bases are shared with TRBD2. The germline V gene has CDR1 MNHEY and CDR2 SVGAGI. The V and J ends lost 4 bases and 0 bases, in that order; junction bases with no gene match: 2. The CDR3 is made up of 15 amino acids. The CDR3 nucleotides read TGTGCCAGCAGTTCGAGCGGGGCGAACACCGGGGAGCTGTTTTTT. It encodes CASSSSGANTGELFF.

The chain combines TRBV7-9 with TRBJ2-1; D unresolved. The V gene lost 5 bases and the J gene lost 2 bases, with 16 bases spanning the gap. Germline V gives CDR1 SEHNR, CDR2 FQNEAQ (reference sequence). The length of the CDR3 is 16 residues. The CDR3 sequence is CASSLTSAQTYNEQFF. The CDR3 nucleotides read TGTGCCAGCAGCCTGACTTCGGCGCAGACCTACAATGAGCAGTTCTTC.

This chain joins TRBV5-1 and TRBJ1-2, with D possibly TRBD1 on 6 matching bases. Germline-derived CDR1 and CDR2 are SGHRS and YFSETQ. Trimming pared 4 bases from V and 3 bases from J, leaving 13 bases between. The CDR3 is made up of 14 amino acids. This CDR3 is CASSQTRQDYGYTF. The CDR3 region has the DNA TGCGCCAGCAGCCAGACTCGACAGGACTATGGCTACACCTTC.

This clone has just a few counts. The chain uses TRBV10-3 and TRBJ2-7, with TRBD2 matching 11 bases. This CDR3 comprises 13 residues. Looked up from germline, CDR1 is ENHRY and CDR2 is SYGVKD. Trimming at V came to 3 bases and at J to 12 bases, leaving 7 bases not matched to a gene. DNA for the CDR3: TGTGCCATCAGTGACCCGGGACTAGCGGTGTGGTACTTC. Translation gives CAISDPGLAVWYF.

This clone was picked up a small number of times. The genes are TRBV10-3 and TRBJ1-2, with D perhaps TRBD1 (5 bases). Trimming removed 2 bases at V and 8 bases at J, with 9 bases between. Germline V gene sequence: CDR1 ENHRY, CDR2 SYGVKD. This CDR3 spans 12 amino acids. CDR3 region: CAISELRTGYTF. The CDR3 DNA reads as TGTGCCATCAGTGAGCTTCGGACAGGCTACACCTTC.

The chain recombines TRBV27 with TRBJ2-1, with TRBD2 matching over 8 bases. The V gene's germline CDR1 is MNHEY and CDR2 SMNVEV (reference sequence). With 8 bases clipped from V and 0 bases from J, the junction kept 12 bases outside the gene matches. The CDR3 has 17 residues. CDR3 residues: CASRSPGGAGSYNEQFF. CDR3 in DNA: TGTGCCAGCCGATCGCCCGGGGGGGCAGGCTCCTACAATGAGCAGTTCTTC.

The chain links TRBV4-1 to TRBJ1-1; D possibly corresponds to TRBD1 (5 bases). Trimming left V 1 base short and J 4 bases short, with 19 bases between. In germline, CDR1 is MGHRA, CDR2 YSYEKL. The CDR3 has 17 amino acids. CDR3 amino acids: CASSQAGRFQGGTEAFF. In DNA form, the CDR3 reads TGCGCCAGCAGCCAAGCCGGCCGTTTTCAGGGAGGCACTGAAGCTTTCTTT.

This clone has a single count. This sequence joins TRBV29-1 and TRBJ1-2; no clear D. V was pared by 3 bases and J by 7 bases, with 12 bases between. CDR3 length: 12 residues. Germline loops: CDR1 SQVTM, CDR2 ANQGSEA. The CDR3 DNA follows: TGCAGCGTTGAGGCGCCGACGGGTGGCTACACCTTC. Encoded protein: CSVEAPTGGYTF.

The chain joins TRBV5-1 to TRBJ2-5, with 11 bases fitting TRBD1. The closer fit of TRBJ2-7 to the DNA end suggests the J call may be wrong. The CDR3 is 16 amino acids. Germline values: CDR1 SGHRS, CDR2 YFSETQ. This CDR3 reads CASSFSSGTGGYEQYF. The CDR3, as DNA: TGCGCCAGCAGCTTTAGTAGCGGGACAGGGGGCTACGAGCAGTACTTC.

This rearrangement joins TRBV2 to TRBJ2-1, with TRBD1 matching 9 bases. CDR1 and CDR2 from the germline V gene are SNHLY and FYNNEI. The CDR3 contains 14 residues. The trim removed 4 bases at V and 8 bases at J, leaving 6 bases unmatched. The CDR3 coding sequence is TGTGCCAGCAGTGTTGGACAGGGGCCGGATGAGCAGTTCTTC. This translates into CASSVGQGPDEQFF.

CDR3: CASSYRQGQDTEAFF. CDR3 nucleotide sequence: TGCGCCAGCAGCTACCGACAGGGCCAGGACACTGAAGCTTTCTTT. The V and J genes are TRBV5-1 and TRBJ1-1, with 7 bases that match TRBD1. CDR1 is SGHRS and CDR2 is YFSETQ in the germline V gene. CDR3 length equals 15 residues. V gave up 3 bases and J gave up 3 bases; unmatched junction bases: 8.

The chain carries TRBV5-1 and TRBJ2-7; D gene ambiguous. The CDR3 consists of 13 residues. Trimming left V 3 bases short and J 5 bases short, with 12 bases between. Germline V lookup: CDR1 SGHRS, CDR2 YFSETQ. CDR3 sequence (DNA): TGCGCCAGCAGCTCGCATCAGGTCCACGAGCAGTACTTC. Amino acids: CASSSHQVHEQYF.

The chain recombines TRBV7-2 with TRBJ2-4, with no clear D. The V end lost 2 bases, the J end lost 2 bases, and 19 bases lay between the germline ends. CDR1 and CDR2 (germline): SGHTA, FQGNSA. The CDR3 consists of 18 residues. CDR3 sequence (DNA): TGTGCCAGCAGCTTAAAACCCCCGACTGCGAGGACCAAAAACATTCAGTACTTC. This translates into CASSLKPPTARTKNIQYF.

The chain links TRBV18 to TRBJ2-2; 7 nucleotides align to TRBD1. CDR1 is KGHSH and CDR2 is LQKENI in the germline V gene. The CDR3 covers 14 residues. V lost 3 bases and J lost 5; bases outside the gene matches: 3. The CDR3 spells CASSPGTATGELFF. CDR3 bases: TGTGCCAGCTCACCGGGGACAGCTACCGGGGAGCTGTTTTTT.

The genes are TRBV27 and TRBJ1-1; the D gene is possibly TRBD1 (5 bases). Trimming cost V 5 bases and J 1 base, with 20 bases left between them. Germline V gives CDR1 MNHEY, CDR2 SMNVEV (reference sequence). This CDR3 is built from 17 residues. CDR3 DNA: TGTGCCAGCAGTCAAAATCTTGGGGGAGGCGGGAACACTGAAGCTTTCTTT. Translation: CASSQNLGGGGNTEAFF.

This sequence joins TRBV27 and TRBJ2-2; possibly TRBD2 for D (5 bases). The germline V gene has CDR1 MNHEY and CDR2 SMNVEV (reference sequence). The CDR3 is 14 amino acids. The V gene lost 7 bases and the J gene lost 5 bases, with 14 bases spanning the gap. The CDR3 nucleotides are TGTGCCAGCACCCCAACGGGAACAACCGGGGAGCTGTTTTTT. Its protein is CASTPTGTTGELFF.

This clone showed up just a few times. The CDR3 DNA follows: TGTGCCAGCAGCCCCCTAAGTAGCTCTGGAAACACCATATATTTT. It is translated as CASSPLSSSGNTIYF. The chain links TRBV7-8 to TRBJ1-3; D gene ambiguous. CDR1 SGHVS and CDR2 FQNEAQ come from the germline V gene. The CDR3 is 15 residues long. Deletions cut 5 bases from V and 0 bases from J, with 11 bases between. Together with reference TRBV7-8 and TRBJ1-3, the CDR3 gives the full variable domain: GAGVSQSPRYKVAKRGQDVALRCDPISGHVSLFWYQQALGQGPEFLTYFQNEAQLDKSGLPSDRFFAERPEGSVSTLKIQRTQQEDSAVYLCASSPLSSSGNTIYFGEGSWLTVV.

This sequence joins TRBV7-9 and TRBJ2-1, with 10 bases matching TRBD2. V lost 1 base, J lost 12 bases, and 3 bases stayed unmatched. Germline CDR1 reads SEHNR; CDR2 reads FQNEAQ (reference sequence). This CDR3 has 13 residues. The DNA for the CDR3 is TGTGCCAGCAGCTTAGAGGTAGCGGGAGGGCAGTTCTTC. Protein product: CASSLEVAGGQFF.

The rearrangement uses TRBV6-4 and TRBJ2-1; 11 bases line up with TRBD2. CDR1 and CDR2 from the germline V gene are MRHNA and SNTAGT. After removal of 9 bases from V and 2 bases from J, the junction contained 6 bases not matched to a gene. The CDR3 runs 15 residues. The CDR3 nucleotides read TGTGCCAGGGAGCTAGCGGGGGGCACCTACAATGAGCAGTTCTTC. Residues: CARELAGGTYNEQFF.

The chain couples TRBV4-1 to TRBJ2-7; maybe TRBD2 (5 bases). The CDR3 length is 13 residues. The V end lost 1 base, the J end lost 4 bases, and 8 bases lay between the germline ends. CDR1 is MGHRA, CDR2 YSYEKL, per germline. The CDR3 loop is CASSQVRDYEQYF. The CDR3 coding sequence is TGCGCCAGCAGCCAAGTTCGGGATTACGAGCAGTACTTC.